This TCR beta chain was sequenced in a study of cytotoxic CD8 clonotypes in ibrutinib-treated CLL. The V gene's germline CDR1 is MNHNY and CDR2 SVGAGI (reference sequence). The CDR3 is 13 residues long. Trimming removed 7 bases at V and 8 bases at J, with 15 bases between. Libraries were prepared by immunoSEQ multiplex PCR; TCRdb keeps only in-frame clonotypes and omits some of them. The table shows 15,000 to 20,000 clones, with around 85% occurring only once. The specimen comprised PBMCs, sampled before ibrutinib treatment. The TCR sequence derives from a human donor with chronic lymphocytic leukemia. V usage is TRBV6-6 and J usage is TRBJ1-5; tentative D call: TRBD1 (5 bases). The CDR3 DNA sequence: TGTGCCAGCAACAAGGCCGGGGGAGAGCCCCAGCATTTT. Translated: CASNKAGGEPQHF.